This entry concerns a single TCR beta chain. The target antigen is unknown. The source of the sample is a study of T cell responses to AZD1222 COVID-19 vaccine. Study-level results: Clonal diversity was possibly underestimated; the donors were predominantly white British and more often female.

The V and J ends lost 1 base and 1 base, in that order; junction bases with no gene match: 4. Looked up from germline, CDR1 is SGHNT and CDR2 is YENEEA. The CDR3 has 16 residues. This table comes from immunoSEQ multiplex PCR, and its TCRdb copy is limited to in-frame clones, with some not included. This repertoire shows about 120,000 clones, more than 85% found once; its top ten account for under 3%. The receptor was isolated from an adult who received the AZD1222 COVID-19 vaccine. This specimen consisted of peripheral blood, obtained 28 days after the second AZD1222 dose. This rearrangement joins TRBV11-3 to TRBJ2-3; 8 nucleotides align to TRBD2. The CDR3 sequence is CASSLAGGAGTDTQYF. For the CDR3, the DNA is TGTGCCAGCAGCTTAGCCGGGGGGGCTGGCACAGATACGCAGTATTTT. Full variable domain (remainder filled in from reference TRBV11-3 and TRBJ2-3): EAGVVQSPRYKIIEKKQPVAFWCNPISGHNTLYWYLQNLGQGPELLIRYENEEAVDDSQLPKDRFSAERLKGVDSTLKIQPAELGDSAVYLCASSLAGGAGTDTQYFGPGTRLTVL.